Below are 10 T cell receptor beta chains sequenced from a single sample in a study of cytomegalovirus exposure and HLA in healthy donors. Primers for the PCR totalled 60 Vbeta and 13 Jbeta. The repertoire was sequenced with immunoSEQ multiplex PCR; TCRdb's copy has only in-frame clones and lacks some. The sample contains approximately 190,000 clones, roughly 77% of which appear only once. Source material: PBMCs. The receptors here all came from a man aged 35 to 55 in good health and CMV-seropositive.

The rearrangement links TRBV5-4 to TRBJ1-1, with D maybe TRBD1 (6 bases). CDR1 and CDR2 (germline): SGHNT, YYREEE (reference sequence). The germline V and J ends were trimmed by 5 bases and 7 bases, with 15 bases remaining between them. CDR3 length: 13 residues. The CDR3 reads CASRFRGVGEAFF. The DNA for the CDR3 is TGTGCCAGCAGATTCAGGGGAGTGGGTGAAGCTTTCTTT.

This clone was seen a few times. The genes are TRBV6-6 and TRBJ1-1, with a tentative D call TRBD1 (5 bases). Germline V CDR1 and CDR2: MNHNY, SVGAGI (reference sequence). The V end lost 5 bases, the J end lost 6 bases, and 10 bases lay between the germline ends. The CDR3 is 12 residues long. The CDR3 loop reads CASSRGQAEAFF. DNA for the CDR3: TGTGCCAGCAGTCGCGGACAAGCTGAAGCTTTCTTT.

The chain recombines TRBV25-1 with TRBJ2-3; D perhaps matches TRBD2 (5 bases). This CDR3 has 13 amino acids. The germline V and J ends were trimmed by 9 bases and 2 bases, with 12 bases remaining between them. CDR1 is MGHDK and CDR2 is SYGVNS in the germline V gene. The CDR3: CARGEGNTDTQYF. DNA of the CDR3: TGTGCCAGGGGAGAAGGCAACACAGATACGCAGTATTTT.

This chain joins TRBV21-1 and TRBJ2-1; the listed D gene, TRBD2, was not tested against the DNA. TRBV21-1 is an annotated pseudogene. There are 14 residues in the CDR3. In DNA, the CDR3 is TGTGCCAGACGGAGAACTAGGGCCGTCAATGAGCAGTTCTTC. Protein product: CARRRTRAVNEQFF.

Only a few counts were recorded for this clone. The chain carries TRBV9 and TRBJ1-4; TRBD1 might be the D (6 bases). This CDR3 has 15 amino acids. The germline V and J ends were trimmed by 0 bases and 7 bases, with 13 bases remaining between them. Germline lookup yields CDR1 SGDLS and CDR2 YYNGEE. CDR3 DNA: TGTGCCAGCAGCGTAGGTATGGGGACAACTGAAAAACTGTTTTTT. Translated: CASSVGMGTTEKLFF. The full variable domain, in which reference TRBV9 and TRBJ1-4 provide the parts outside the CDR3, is DSGVTQTPKHLITATGQRVTLRCSPRSGDLSVYWYQQSLDQGLQFLIQYYNGEERAKGNILERFSAQQFPDLHSELNLSSLELGDSALYFCASSVGMGTTEKLFFGSGTQLSVL.

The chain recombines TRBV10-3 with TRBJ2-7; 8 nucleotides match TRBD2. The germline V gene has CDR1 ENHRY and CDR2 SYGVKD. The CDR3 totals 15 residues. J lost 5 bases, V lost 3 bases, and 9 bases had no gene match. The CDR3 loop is CAISDPHPGGDEQYF. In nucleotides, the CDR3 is TGTGCCATCAGTGACCCCCACCCGGGGGGGGACGAGCAGTACTTC.

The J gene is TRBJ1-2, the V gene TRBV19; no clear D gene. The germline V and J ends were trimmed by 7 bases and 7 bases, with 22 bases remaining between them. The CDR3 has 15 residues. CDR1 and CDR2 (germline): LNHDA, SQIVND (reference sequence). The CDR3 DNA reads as TGTGCCAGTAAGACCGGACTTTTAGGACCCCCTGGCTACACCTTC. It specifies CASKTGLLGPPGYTF.

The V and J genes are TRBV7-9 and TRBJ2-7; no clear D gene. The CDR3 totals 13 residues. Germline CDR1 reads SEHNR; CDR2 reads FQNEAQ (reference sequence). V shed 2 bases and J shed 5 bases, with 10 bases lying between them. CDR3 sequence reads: CASSLRGAHEQYF. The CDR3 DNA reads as TGTGCCAGCAGCTTACGAGGCGCGCACGAGCAGTACTTC.

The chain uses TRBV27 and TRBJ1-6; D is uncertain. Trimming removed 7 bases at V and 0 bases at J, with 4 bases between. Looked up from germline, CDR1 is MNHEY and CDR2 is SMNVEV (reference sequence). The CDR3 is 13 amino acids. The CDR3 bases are TGTGCCAGCAAGAGCTCCTATAATTCACCCCTCCACTTT. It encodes CASKSSYNSPLHF.

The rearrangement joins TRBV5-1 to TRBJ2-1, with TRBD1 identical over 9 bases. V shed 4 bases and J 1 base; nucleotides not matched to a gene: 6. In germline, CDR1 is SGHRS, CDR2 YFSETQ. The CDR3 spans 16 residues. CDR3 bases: TGCGCCAGCAGCACCCGACAGGGGGGATCCTACAATGAGCAGTTCTTC. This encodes CASSTRQGGSYNEQFF. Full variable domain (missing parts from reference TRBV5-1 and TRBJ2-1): KAGVTQTPRYLIKTRGQQVTLSCSPISGHRSVSWYQQTPGQGLQFLFEYFSETQRNKGNFPGRFSGRQFSNSRSEMNVSTLELGDSALYLCASSTRQGGSYNEQFFGPGTRLTVL.